This TCR beta chain was retrieved from a study of glioma-infiltrating T cells. In germline, CDR1 is SEHNR, CDR2 FQNEAQ (reference sequence). This CDR3 contains 15 residues. With 6 bases removed from V and 3 bases from J, the gap between germline ends came to 17 bases. This clonotype was counted ten times or more. Using RNA template, CDR3s of TCR alpha and beta were amplified with iRepertoire arm-PCR. MiXCR, run by TCRdb on the multiplex PCR reads, gives a single entry per CDR3 protein. This sample has approximately 5,300 distinct CDR3 sequences, with over 25% found just once. This chain links TRBV7-9 with TRBJ1-2; D remains ambiguous. Sequenced material: glioma tissue, nonneoplastic brain tissue, or PBMCs (not recorded which). This clonotype was obtained from a human donor with low-grade glioma or glioblastoma, undergoing nonglioma brain surgery, or in good health (not recorded which). As DNA, the CDR3 is TGTGCCAGCAGTCGCCGCGAGGACCCCCACTATGGCTACACCTTC. It yields the protein CASSRREDPHYGYTF.